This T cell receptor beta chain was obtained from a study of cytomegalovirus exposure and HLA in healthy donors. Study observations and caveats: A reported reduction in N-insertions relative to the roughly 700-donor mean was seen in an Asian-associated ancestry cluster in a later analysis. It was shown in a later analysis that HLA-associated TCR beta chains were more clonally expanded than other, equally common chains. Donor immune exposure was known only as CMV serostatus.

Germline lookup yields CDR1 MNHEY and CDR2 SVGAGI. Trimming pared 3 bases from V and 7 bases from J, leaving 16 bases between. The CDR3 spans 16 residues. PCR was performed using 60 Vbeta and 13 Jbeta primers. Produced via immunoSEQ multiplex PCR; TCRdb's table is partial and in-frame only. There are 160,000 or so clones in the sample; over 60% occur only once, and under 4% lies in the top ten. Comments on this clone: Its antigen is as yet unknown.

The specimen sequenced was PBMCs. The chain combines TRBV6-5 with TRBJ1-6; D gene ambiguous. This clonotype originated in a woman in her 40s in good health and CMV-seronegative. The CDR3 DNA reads TGTGCCAGCAGTTATGTTGGCCCGGTCGGGAATTCACCCCTCCACTTT. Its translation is CASSYVGPVGNSPLHF.